These T cell receptor beta chains were read from a single sample in a study of cytomegalovirus exposure and HLA in healthy donors. Clones were read by immunoSEQ multiplex PCR, and TCRdb kept only the in-frame ones, dropping some. The data hold more than 100,000 clones, with about 61% observed a single time. Sequenced: PBMCs. The receptors derive from a woman aged 40 to 50 in good health and CMV-seronegative. The CDR3 runs from the conserved cysteine through the conserved F or W. The D gene is left open where the match is weak. A clone size is listed for some rows: how often the clone was seen (once, few, many), or a class if it is expanded.

-	-	TRBV7-2	TRBJ2-5	TGTGCCAGCAGCCTACAGGGAGCTCCGGGGGAGACCCAGTACTTC	CASSLQGAPGETQYF
TRBD1	-	TRBV5-1	TRBJ2-3	TGCGCCAGCAGCTTGGGGGACAGGGGGAGAGATACGCAGTATTTT	CASSLGDRGRDTQYF
-	-	TRBV5-1	TRBJ1-2	TGCGCCAGCAGACCCAGGGCCGAAAACTATGGCTACACCTTC	CASRPRAENYGYTF
TRBD1	-	TRBV6-5	TRBJ1-1	TGTGCCAGCGGGACAGGGGACACTGAAGCTTTCTTT	CASGTGDTEAFF
-	few	TRBV5-4	TRBJ1-1	TGTGCCAGCAGCTTGGCGGGAATGGCTGCCGGGACTGAAGCTTTCTTT	CASSLAGMAAGTEAFF
TRBD1	few	TRBV18	TRBJ1-3	TGTGCCAGCTCCCCGACAGGGAACGCTGGAAACACCATATATTTT	CASSPTGNAGNTIYF
-	-	TRBV30	TRBJ1-4	TGTGCCTGGAGGGGGAGTTCTAATGAAAAACTGTTTTTT	CAWRGSSNEKLFF
-	-	TRBV4-1	TRBJ2-5	TGCGCCAGCAGCCAAATGACCCCGGGGGAGACCCAGTACTTC	CASSQMTPGETQYF
-	few	TRBV7-3	TRBJ2-7	TGTGCCAGCAGCCGGGGACATTCCTACGAGCAGTACTTC	CASSRGHSYEQYF
-	few	TRBV7-9	TRBJ1-2	TGTGCCAGCAGCCTAACCTATGGGGACAGCTACACCTTC	CASSLTYGDSYTF
-	few	TRBV5-1	TRBJ2-3	TGCGCCAGCAGCTCCCAAAGTGGGGCGTTCACAGATACGCAGTATTTT	CASSSQSGAFTDTQYF
TRBD1	once	TRBV7-9	TRBJ2-7	TGTGCCAGCCATTGGACAGGGGCTGTGAGCGAGCAGTACTTC	CASHWTGAVSEQYF
TRBD1	-	TRBV4-1	TRBJ1-5	TGCGCCAGCAGCCCCGGGACAGATAGCAATCAGCCCCAGCATTTT	CASSPGTDSNQPQHF
-	-	TRBV19	TRBJ1-1	TGTGCCAGTAGGGCGAGGTCCCCTGGAGGCACTGAAGCTTTCTTT	CASRARSPGGTEAFF
-	-	TRBV7-6	TRBJ2-6	TGTGCCAGCAGCTTAATGCAGGGTTTCTCTGGGGCCAACGTCCTGACTTTC	CASSLMQGFSGANVLTF
TRBD1	-	TRBV19	TRBJ1-6	TGTGCCAGTAGCGCCAGGGGGTATGGTTCACCCCTCCACTTT	CASSARGYGSPLHF